This record covers a single T cell receptor (beta chain). This CDR3 is 13 amino acids long. After removal of 7 bases from V and 3 bases from J, the junction contained 5 bases not matched to a gene. Looked up from germline, CDR1 is SQVTM and CDR2 is ANQGSEA. Assay: immunoSEQ multiplex PCR; the TCRdb copy retains only in-frame clones and omits some. The profile shows approximately 240,000 clones, 65% to 80% of them singletons. This record comes from a study of blood T cell repertoires in COVID-19. Turning to the study itself: Sample material is recorded as cDNA or gDNA derived from T cells, B-cell-depleted T cells, or PBMCs.

Material for sequencing was peripheral blood. The rearrangement uses TRBV29-1 and TRBJ2-1; 8 nucleotides agree with TRBD1. This clonotype was obtained from a woman in her forties with active or convalescent COVID-19. DNA for the CDR3: TGCAGCGCAGGACAGGGAGACTACAATGAGCAGTTCTTC. As protein: CSAGQGDYNEQFF.